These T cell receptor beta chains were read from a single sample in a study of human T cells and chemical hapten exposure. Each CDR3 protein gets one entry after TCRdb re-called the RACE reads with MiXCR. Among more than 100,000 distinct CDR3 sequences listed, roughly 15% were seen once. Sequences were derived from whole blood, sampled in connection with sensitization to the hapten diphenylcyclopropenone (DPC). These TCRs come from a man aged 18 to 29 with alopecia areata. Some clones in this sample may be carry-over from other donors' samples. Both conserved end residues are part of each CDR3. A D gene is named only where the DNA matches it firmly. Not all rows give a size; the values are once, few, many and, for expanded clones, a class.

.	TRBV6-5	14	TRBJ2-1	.	CASNRGRLDNEQFF	TGTGCCAGCAATCGGGGCCGGTTGGACAATGAGCAGTTCTTC
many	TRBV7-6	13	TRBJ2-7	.	CASSLGTTYEQYF	TGTGCCAGCAGCTTAGGGACTACCTACGAGCAGTACTTC
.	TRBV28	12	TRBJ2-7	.	CASWDKSYEQYF	TGTGCCAGCTGGGACAAGTCCTACGAGCAGTACTTC
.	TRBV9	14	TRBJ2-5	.	CASSVWVGQETQYF	TGTGCCAGCAGCGTTTGGGTTGGGCAAGAGACCCAGTACTTC
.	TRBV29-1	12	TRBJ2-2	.	CSVPTATGELFF	TGCAGCGTTCCAACAGCCACCGGGGAGCTGTTTTTT
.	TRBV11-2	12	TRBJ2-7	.	CASSPAVYEQYF	TGTGCCAGCAGCCCGGCAGTCTACGAGCAGTACTTC
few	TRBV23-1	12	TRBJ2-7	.	CASSRRGYEQYF	TGCGCCAGCAGCAGGAGAGGTTACGAGCAGTACTTC
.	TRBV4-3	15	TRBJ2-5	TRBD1	CASSQGTGGEETQYF	TGCGCCAGCAGCCAAGGGACAGGGGGCGAGGAGACCCAGTACTTC
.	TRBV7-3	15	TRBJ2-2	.	CASSQGHLNTGELFF	TGTGCCAGCAGCCAGGGACACCTAAACACCGGGGAGCTGTTTTTT
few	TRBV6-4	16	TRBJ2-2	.	CASSDMKGQTTGELFF	TGTGCCAGCAGTGACATGAAGGGACAAACCACCGGGGAGCTGTTTTTT
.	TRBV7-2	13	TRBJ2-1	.	CASSAGNLGKQFF	TGTGCCAGCAGCGCCGGCAACCTAGGCAAGCAGTTCTTC
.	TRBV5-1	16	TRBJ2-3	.	CASRRNLGGHGDTQYF	TGCGCCAGCAGGAGAAACTTAGGGGGTCATGGAGATACGCAGTATTTT
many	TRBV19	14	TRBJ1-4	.	CASNRGAQGEKLFF	TGTGCCAGTAACCGGGGTGCCCAGGGCGAAAAACTGTTTTTT
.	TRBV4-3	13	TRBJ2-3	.	CASSQRATDTQYF	TGCGCCAGCAGCCAGCGGGCTACAGATACGCAGTATTTT
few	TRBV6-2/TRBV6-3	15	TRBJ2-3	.	CASSYPGQKTDTQYF	TGTGCCAGCAGTTACCCTGGACAGAAGACAGATACGCAGTATTTT
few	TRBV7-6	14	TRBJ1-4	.	CASSLGPANEKLFF	TGTGCCAGCAGCCTGGGACCGGCTAATGAAAAACTGTTTTTT
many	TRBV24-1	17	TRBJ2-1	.	CATSDPRAYSHEDEQFF	TGTGCCACCAGTGATCCGCGCGCCTATTCCCACGAGGATGAGCAGTTCTTC
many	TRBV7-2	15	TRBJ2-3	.	CASSLEGYEADTQYF	TGTGCCAGCAGCCTAGAAGGGTATGAGGCAGATACGCAGTATTTT
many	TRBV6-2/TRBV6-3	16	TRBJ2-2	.	CASSYPGRGRSGELFF	TGTGCCAGCAGTTACCCCGGGAGGGGGCGGAGCGGGGAGCTGTTTTTT
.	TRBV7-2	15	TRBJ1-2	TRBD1	CASSPTRQGTYGYTF	TGTGCCAGCAGCCCCACGAGACAGGGAACGTATGGCTACACCTTC
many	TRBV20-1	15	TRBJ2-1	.	CSASDPVESYNEQFF	TGCAGTGCTAGTGACCCGGTTGAATCCTACAATGAGCAGTTCTTC
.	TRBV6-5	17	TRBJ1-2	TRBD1	CASSAGTDYPFQGGYTF	TGTGCCAGCAGTGCCGGGACAGACTACCCATTCCAGGGCGGCTACACCTTC
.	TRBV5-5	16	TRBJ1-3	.	CASSLDPRSSGNTIYF	TGTGCCAGCAGCTTGGATCCCAGGAGCTCTGGAAACACCATATATTTT
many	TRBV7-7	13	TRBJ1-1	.	CASSPDLNTEAFF	TGTGCCAGCAGCCCCGACCTGAACACTGAAGCTTTCTTT
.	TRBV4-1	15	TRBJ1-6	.	CASSQDGTNNSPLHF	TGCGCCAGCAGCCAAGACGGGACAAATAATTCACCCCTCCACTTT
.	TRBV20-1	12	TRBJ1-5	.	CSVSGADQPQHF	TGCAGTGTTAGCGGGGCGGATCAGCCCCAGCATTTT
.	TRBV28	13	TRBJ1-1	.	CASSLPQNTEAFF	TGTGCCAGCAGTTTACCTCAGAACACTGAAGCTTTCTTT
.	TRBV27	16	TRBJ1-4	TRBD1	CASAPGQGATNEKLFF	TGTGCCAGCGCGCCGGGACAGGGGGCGACTAATGAAAAACTGTTTTTT
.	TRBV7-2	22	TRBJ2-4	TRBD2	CASSGTTGLAGGQRSAKNIQYF	TGTGCCAGCAGCGGGACGACGGGACTAGCGGGGGGGCAAAGGAGCGCCAAAAACATTCAGTACTTC
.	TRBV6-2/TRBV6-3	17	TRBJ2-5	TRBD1	CASSRAGTVKYQETQYF	TGTGCCAGCAGTCGGGCCGGGACAGTGAAGTACCAAGAGACCCAGTACTTC
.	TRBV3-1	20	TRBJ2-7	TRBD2	CASSDLSGTSGGQSSYEQYF	TGTGCCAGCAGCGATTTATCCGGGACTAGCGGGGGGCAATCTTCCTACGAGCAGTACTTC